Listed here are 23 T cell receptor beta chains from one sample, sequenced in a study of beta chain features in type 1 diabetes. All of the isolated RNA was reverse transcribed, so expressed TCRB transcripts were sequenced. TCRdb's table, derived via immunoSEQ multiplex PCR, lists solely in-frame clones and lacks some. The sample holds hundreds of thousands of clones, 15% seen once. The source material was naive CD4+ T cells from blood. These TCRs come from a man between 18 and 29 years old in good health.

This clone was observed once. The chain links TRBV7-3 to TRBJ2-3; TRBD2 matches 8 bases. Looked up from germline, CDR1 is SGHTA and CDR2 is FQGTGA. After removal of 2 bases from V and 5 bases from J, the junction contained 6 bases not matched to a gene. This CDR3 has 15 residues. The DNA for the CDR3 is TGTGCCAGCAGCTTAGAACGGGGGGGCAGAGATACGCAGTATTTT. Protein product: CASSLERGGRDTQYF.

This clone was counted a few times. The chain recombines TRBV5-6 with TRBJ2-7; TRBD1 matches 8 bases. Per the germline V gene, CDR1 is SGHDT and CDR2 is YYEEEE. This CDR3 is 15 amino acids long. V lost 4 bases to trimming and J lost 2 bases; unmatched junction nucleotides: 8. This CDR3 reads CASSQQGVPPYEQYF. CDR3 in DNA: TGTGCCAGCAGCCAACAGGGGGTCCCTCCCTACGAGCAGTACTTC.

The table lists this clone with a few counts. This sequence joins TRBV18 and TRBJ1-1; D gene ambiguous. Germline loops: CDR1 KGHSH, CDR2 LQKENI. V shed 4 bases and J shed 1 base, with 7 bases lying between them. The CDR3 extends over 13 amino acids. The CDR3 bases are TGTGCCAGCTCACTCGGGGAGAACACTGAAGCTTTCTTT. Translation gives CASSLGENTEAFF.

The chain is built from TRBV29-1 and TRBJ1-1; D gene unclear. The CDR3 covers 13 residues. Germline loops: CDR1 SQVTM, CDR2 ANQGSEA. Trimming removed 0 bases from V and 1 base from J, with 6 bases in between. The CDR3 DNA follows: TGCAGCGTTGAAGATCGTACGAACACTGAAGCTTTCTTT. Its protein product is CSVEDRTNTEAFF.

This clone has a handful of counts. The same CDR3 can be traced to other DNA sequences in this sample. The rearrangement links TRBV7-9 to TRBJ1-1; D is ambiguous. Between the trimmed V and J ends, which lost 1 base and 1 base, there was a span of 7 bases. Looked up from germline, CDR1 is SEHNR and CDR2 is FQNEAQ (reference sequence). CDR3 size: 14 residues. The CDR3 DNA is TGTGCCAGCAGCTTAGGGACCGGGAACACTGAAGCTTTCTTT. Amino acid sequence: CASSLGTGNTEAFF. Using reference TRBV7-9 and TRBJ1-1 for the parts outside the CDR3, the full variable domain is DTGVSQNPRHKITKRGQNVTFRCDPISEHNRLYWYRQTLGQGPEFLTYFQNEAQLEKSRLLSDRFSAERPKGSFSTLEIQRTEQGDSAMYLCASSLGTGNTEAFFGQGTRLTVV.

The rearrangement uses TRBV14 and TRBJ2-6, with D uncertain. Trimming cost V 1 base and J 0 bases, with 7 bases left between them. CDR1 is SGHDN, CDR2 FVKESK, per germline. The CDR3 totals 16 residues. The CDR3 sequence is CASSQVRPSGANVLTF. DNA of the CDR3: TGTGCCAGCAGCCAAGTAAGGCCCTCTGGGGCCAACGTCCTGACTTTC. The full variable domain, its missing parts supplied by reference TRBV14 and TRBJ2-6, is EAGVTQFPSHSVIEKGQTVTLRCDPISGHDNLYWYRRVMGKEIKFLLHFVKESKQDESGMPNNRFLAERTGGTYSTLKVQPAELEDSGVYFCASSQVRPSGANVLTFGAGSRLTVL.

This chain links TRBV27 with TRBJ2-3; D might be TRBD1 (6 bases). Trimming removed 6 bases at V and 5 bases at J, with 18 bases between. Germline CDR1 and CDR2: MNHEY and SMNVEV (reference sequence). This CDR3 comprises 15 residues. The CDR3 nucleotides are TGTGCCAGCAGAAGGTTACTACAGGGCGAAGATACGCAGTATTTT. It translates to CASRRLLQGEDTQYF.

The rearrangement uses TRBV5-6 and TRBJ1-2; D uncertain. V was shortened by 0 bases and J by 4 bases, with 4 bases between the two germline ends. The CDR3 contains 12 residues. CDR1 and CDR2 from the germline V gene are SGHDT and YYEEEE. CDR3 DNA: TGTGCCAGCAGCTTGGAACTCTATGGCTACACCTTC. Translated, it gives CASSLELYGYTF.

V is TRBV5-6 and J is TRBJ1-5; unclear D gene. CDR3 size: 14 residues. From germline, CDR1 is SGHDT and CDR2 YYEEEE. V gave up 1 base and J gave up 6 bases, with 11 bases separating them. CDR3 amino acids: CASSLKGFSQPQHF. The CDR3 DNA reads as TGTGCCAGCAGCTTGAAAGGATTTAGTCAGCCCCAGCATTTT. The whole variable domain, filled in from reference TRBV5-6 and TRBJ1-5, reads DAGVTQSPTHLIKTRGQQVTLRCSPKSGHDTVSWYQQALGQGPQFIFQYYEEEERQRGNFPDRFSGHQFPNYSSELNVNALLLGDSALYLCASSLKGFSQPQHFGDGTRLSIL.

This clone was counted only a few times. Other DNA sequences in this sample translate to the same CDR3. V gene TRBV4-1 combines with J gene TRBJ1-2; no clear D. Germline V gene lookup returns CDR1 MGHRA and CDR2 YSYEKL. V lost 0 bases, J lost 8 bases, and 4 bases lay in between. The CDR3 consists of 11 residues. The CDR3 is CASSQEGGYTF. DNA for the CDR3: TGCGCCAGCAGCCAAGAGGGGGGCTACACCTTC.

This clone appeared a few times. The V call is TRBV5-1, the J call TRBJ2-5, with TRBD1 as a possible D gene (5 bases). Per the germline V gene, CDR1 is SGHRS and CDR2 is YFSETQ. The germline V and J ends were trimmed by 4 bases and 5 bases, with 9 bases remaining between them. The CDR3 totals 12 residues. In DNA form, the CDR3 reads TGCGCCAGCAGCGGGGCTCCTGAGACCCAGTACTTC. Translation gives CASSGAPETQYF.

This chain connects TRBV2 to TRBJ2-6; D not certain. The V end was cut by 7 bases, the J end by 1 base, with 2 bases between. Germline V CDR1 and CDR2: SNHLY, FYNNEI. This CDR3 is 12 amino acids long. For the CDR3, the DNA is TGTGCCAGCAATTCTGGGGCCAACGTCCTGACTTTC. This sequence encodes CASNSGANVLTF.

This clone was seen ten or more times. DNA for the CDR3: TGTGCCAGCAGTCCCCACGACCGCTACGAGCAGTACTTC. Its protein product is CASSPHDRYEQYF. J is TRBJ2-7 and V is TRBV28, with no clear D. The germline CDR1 and CDR2 sequences are MDHEN and SYDVKM. V shed 5 bases and J shed 3 bases, with 11 bases lying between them. This CDR3 is 13 amino acids long.

The chain uses TRBV7-9 and TRBJ2-7; D call uncertain. V lost 4 bases to trimming and J lost 7 bases, with 8 bases between them. Germline-derived CDR1 and CDR2 are SEHNR and FQNEAQ (reference sequence). There are 11 residues in the CDR3. The CDR3: CASSSHLEQYF. CDR3 DNA sequence: TGTGCCAGCAGCTCACATTTGGAGCAGTACTTC.

This chain links TRBV5-1 with TRBJ2-4; maybe TRBD1 (5 bases). V was shortened by 0 bases and J by 1 base, with 11 bases between the two germline ends. The CDR3 length is 16 residues. Germline V gives CDR1 SGHRS, CDR2 YFSETQ. CDR3: CASSLAGAGAKNIQYF. As DNA, the CDR3 is TGCGCCAGCAGCTTGGCTGGGGCCGGGGCCAAAAACATTCAGTACTTC.

This chain joins TRBV5-1 and TRBJ2-2; 10 bases fit TRBD2. The CDR3 consists of 16 residues. V was clipped by 3 bases and J by 4 bases; unmatched bases: 6. Germline CDR1 and CDR2: SGHRS and YFSETQ. CDR3 protein: CASSSGLAASTGELFF. The CDR3 coding sequence is TGCGCCAGCAGCTCCGGACTAGCGGCCTCCACCGGGGAGCTGTTTTTT.

The chain is built from TRBV7-9 and TRBJ2-5, with no clear D. The CDR3 extends over 14 amino acids. V lost 4 bases, J lost 2 bases, and 11 bases lay in between. Germline V gene lookup returns CDR1 SEHNR and CDR2 FQNEAQ (reference sequence). The CDR3 reads CASSSRVLQETQYF. The CDR3 coding sequence is TGTGCCAGCAGCTCCCGAGTATTACAAGAGACCCAGTACTTC.

This clone has at least ten counts. The chain links TRBV14 to TRBJ1-2; the D is unclear. The CDR3 is 12 amino acids. Trimming removed 1 base at V and 5 bases at J, with 5 bases between. Germline V gene sequence: CDR1 SGHDN, CDR2 FVKESK. The chain's CDR3 is CASSQGKYGYTF. The CDR3 bases are TGTGCCAGCAGCCAAGGGAAGTATGGCTACACCTTC.

There are a few counts of this clone. This sequence joins TRBV18 and TRBJ1-3; possible D gene TRBD1, 6 bases. Germline V lookup: CDR1 KGHSH, CDR2 LQKENI. V was clipped by 4 bases and J by 0 bases, with 13 bases between them. The CDR3 is 16 amino acids. The CDR3 nucleotides are TGTGCCAGCTCACAAAGACAGGACAGCTCTGGAAACACCATATATTTT. Residues: CASSQRQDSSGNTIYF.

DNA of the CDR3: TGTGCCAGCAGCGTAGGTAGGGGGCCCGGGGAGCTGTTTTTT. Protein: CASSVGRGPGELFF. The chain combines TRBV9 with TRBJ2-2; the match to TRBD1 covers 7 bases. The V gene's germline CDR1 is SGDLS and CDR2 YYNGEE. The CDR3 consists of 14 residues. Losses at the gene ends were 0 bases for V and 6 bases for J; bases not matched to a gene: 2.

This clone was seen more than once but under ten times. The rearrangement links TRBV7-9 to TRBJ2-3, with D possibly being TRBD1 or TRBD2 (5 bases each). Per germline, CDR1 SEHNR and CDR2 FQNEAQ (reference sequence). The V end lost 5 bases, the J end lost 2 bases, and 17 bases lay between the germline ends. The CDR3 is 16 residues long. The CDR3 here is CASSVRATIPTDTQYF. The CDR3 coding sequence is TGTGCCAGCAGCGTCAGGGCGACTATACCCACAGATACGCAGTATTTT.

This sequence joins TRBV4-3 and TRBJ1-3; D unclear. Trimming took 0 bases from V and 0 from J, leaving 12 bases between them. The CDR3 length is 17 residues. Looked up from germline, CDR1 is LGHNA and CDR2 is YSLEER. CDR3 sequence reads: CASSQDPGPSSGNTIYF. The CDR3 bases are TGCGCCAGCAGCCAAGATCCTGGCCCTAGCTCTGGAAACACCATATATTTT.

This clone has a handful of counts. The J gene is TRBJ2-1, the V gene TRBV25-1; maybe TRBD1 (5 bases). The CDR3 is made up of 15 amino acids. Trimming left V 4 bases short and J 5 bases short, with 15 bases between. Germline CDR1 is MGHDK and CDR2 is SYGVNS. CDR3 residues: CASSGGKDTHNEQFF. In nucleotides, the CDR3 is TGTGCCAGCAGTGGTGGGAAGGACACACACAATGAGCAGTTCTTC.